A selection of T cell receptor beta chains follows, all from one sample in a study of T cells in Graves' hyperthyroidism and ophthalmopathy. In TCRdb, the multiplex PCR reads were re-called with MiXCR into one record per CDR3 protein. The repertoire holds some 500,000 distinct CDR3 sequences, under 15% seen once, with under 20% in the top ten. The sample consisted of blood. Every receptor here comes from a young woman with Graves' hyperthyroidism. CDR3s include the opening cysteine and the closing phenylalanine or tryptophan. A D gene is named only where the DNA matches it firmly. A row's size may be missing; if present it is once, few, many or a size class.

J | size | D | V | CDR3 | DNA
TRBJ1-1 | . | . | TRBV4-1 | CASSQPPGGVGDAFF | TGCGCCAGCAGCCAACCCCCCGGGGGGGTCGGAGACGCTTTCTTT
TRBJ2-1 | many | . | TRBV11-3 | CASSHGPNNEQFF | TGTGCCAGCAGCCACGGGCCAAACAATGAGCAGTTCTTC
TRBJ1-2 | . | . | TRBV4-1 | CASSQLIHRKFFYGYTF | TGCGCCAGCAGCCAGTTAATTCATAGAAAATTTTTCTATGGCTACACCTTC
TRBJ2-3 | many | TRBD2 | TRBV12-3/TRBV12-4 | CASSYHGTSIDTQYF | TGTGCCAGCAGTTACCACGGGACTAGTATAGATACGCAGTATTTT
TRBJ1-1 | many | . | TRBV12-3/TRBV12-4 | CASSLRTAGLNTEAFF | TGTGCCAGCAGTTTAAGAACAGCTGGATTGAACACTGAAGCTTTCTTT
TRBJ2-1 | . | . | TRBV4-1 | CASSRRTSSTYNEQFF | TGCGCCAGCAGCCGGAGAACTAGCAGTACCTACAATGAGCAGTTCTTC
TRBJ2-2 | many | TRBD2 | TRBV6-1 | CASSDGLAGENTGELFF | TGTGCCAGCAGTGACGGGCTAGCGGGAGAGAACACCGGGGAGCTGTTTTTT
TRBJ1-2 | many | TRBD1 | TRBV11-3 | CASSANRGPFYGYTF | TGTGCCAGCAGCGCAAACAGGGGGCCCTTCTATGGCTACACCTTC
TRBJ1-5 | . | . | TRBV7-9 | CASSHTGSGINQPQHF | TGTGCCAGCAGCCATACAGGGAGTGGGATCAATCAGCCCCAGCATTTT
TRBJ2-1 | . | TRBD2 | TRBV7-3 | CASSTAAGGYNEQFF | TGTGCCAGCAGCACGGCAGCGGGAGGGTACAATGAGCAGTTCTTC
TRBJ2-2 | . | . | TRBV12-3/TRBV12-4 | CASQDTGELFF | TGTGCCAGCCAGGACACCGGGGAGCTGTTTTTT
TRBJ2-1 | many | TRBD2 | TRBV11-2 | CATRLAGDTARGEQFF | TGTGCGACCCGACTAGCGGGAGACACAGCAAGGGGTGAGCAGTTCTTC
TRBJ1-1 | many | . | TRBV27 | CASRLGLPFMNTEAFF | TGTGCCAGCAGGCTAGGCCTCCCATTCATGAACACTGAAGCTTTCTTT
TRBJ2-1 | . | . | TRBV19 | CASSMGALRIEQFF | TGTGCCAGTAGTATGGGAGCCCTCAGGATTGAGCAGTTCTTC
TRBJ1-2 | few | TRBD1 | TRBV5-4 | CASSFGTGGSGDYGYTF | TGTGCCAGCAGCTTCGGGACAGGGGGCTCGGGTGACTATGGCTACACCTTC
TRBJ1-1 | . | . | TRBV12-3/TRBV12-4 | CACSFEGYRAEAFF | TGTGCCTGCAGTTTCGAGGGGTATCGGGCTGAAGCTTTCTTT
TRBJ1-2 | many | TRBD1 | TRBV19 | CATSDREYNGYTF | TGTGCCACTTCGGACAGGGAGTACAATGGCTACACCTTC
TRBJ2-7 | many | . | TRBV13 | CASSLVRYEQYF | TGTGCCAGCAGCTTAGTCAGATACGAGCAGTACTTC
TRBJ2-1 | . | TRBD2 | TRBV20-1 | CSARGETSGSATEQFF | TGCAGTGCTAGAGGGGAGACTAGCGGGAGCGCCACTGAGCAGTTCTTC
TRBJ1-5 | many | TRBD1 | TRBV24-1 | CATSESPDRGGNQPQHF | TGTGCCACCAGTGAATCGCCGGACAGGGGAGGCAATCAGCCCCAGCATTTT
TRBJ2-6 | few | . | TRBV29-1 | CSVGLSGANVLTF | TGCAGCGTTGGGCTCTCTGGGGCCAACGTCCTGACTTTC
TRBJ1-5 | . | TRBD1 | TRBV28 | CASSVGQGYKPQHF | TGTGCCAGCAGCGTAGGACAGGGTTATAAGCCCCAGCATTTT
TRBJ1-2 | many | TRBD1 | TRBV12-3/TRBV12-4 | CASSSLRDRGYGYTF | TGTGCCAGCAGTTCCTTGCGAGACAGGGGCTATGGCTACACCTTC
TRBJ2-7 | many | TRBD1 | TRBV19 | CASSPSRGYEQYF | TGTGCCAGTAGTCCATCCAGGGGGTACGAGCAGTACTTC
TRBJ2-6 | . | TRBD1 | TRBV28 | CASSGRQGARGANVLTF | TGTGCCAGCAGTGGGAGACAGGGGGCGCGGGGGGCCAACGTCCTGACTTTC
TRBJ1-1 | many | TRBD1 | TRBV2 | CASSDGQGGKAFF | TGTGCCAGCAGTGACGGACAGGGGGGAAAAGCTTTCTTT
TRBJ1-1 | many | . | TRBV11-3 | CASTSGTARRWTEAFF | TGTGCCAGCACCTCCGGGACGGCCAGAAGGTGGACTGAAGCTTTCTTT
TRBJ2-3 | many | TRBD2 | TRBV12-3/TRBV12-4 | CASSLTSGDTQYF | TGTGCCAGCAGTTTGACTAGCGGTGATACGCAGTATTTT
TRBJ2-7 | . | . | TRBV4-1 | CASSQGGREQYF | TGCGCCAGCAGCCAGGGGGGGCGAGAGCAGTACTTC
TRBJ2-1 | many | TRBD1 | TRBV5-1 | CASSGPAGGLDEQFF | TGCGCCAGCAGCGGCCCGGCAGGGGGCCTGGATGAGCAGTTCTTC
TRBJ2-6 | many | . | TRBV2 | CATGTLPSGANVLTF | TGTGCCACCGGGACCCTCCCCTCTGGGGCCAACGTCCTGACTTTC
TRBJ2-1 | many | . | TRBV7-3 | CASSLTPGPLNEQFF | TGTGCCAGCAGCTTAACTCCGGGACCCCTCAATGAGCAGTTCTTC
TRBJ1-3 | few | . | TRBV10-3 | CAVTPGEGWGNTIYF | TGTGCCGTCACCCCCGGGGAGGGCTGGGGAAACACCATATATTTT
TRBJ1-1 | many | . | TRBV12-3/TRBV12-4 | CASRRRETEAFF | TGTGCCAGCAGGAGACGGGAGACTGAAGCTTTCTTT
TRBJ1-1 | . | TRBD1 | TRBV7-8 | CASSLPNRGWTEAFF | TGTGCCAGCAGCTTGCCCAACAGGGGATGGACTGAAGCTTTCTTT
TRBJ1-1 | many | . | TRBV7-8 | CASSLSQIEAFF | TGTGCCAGCAGCTTATCCCAGATTGAAGCTTTCTTT
TRBJ1-1 | few | . | TRBV5-1 | CASSPETSGGAFF | TGCGCCAGCAGCCCCGAAACATCGGGGGGAGCTTTCTTT
TRBJ2-3 | many | TRBD2 | TRBV28 | CASRIGLAGADTQYF | TGTGCCAGCAGAATAGGACTAGCGGGAGCGGATACGCAGTATTTT
TRBJ2-5 | many | . | TRBV12-3/TRBV12-4 | CASNAQGREETQYF | TGTGCCAGCAACGCACAGGGACGGGAAGAGACCCAGTACTTC
TRBJ2-5 | . | . | TRBV28 | CASRGGGRETQYF | TGTGCCAGCAGGGGGGGGGGCCGGGAGACCCAGTACTTC
TRBJ2-5 | many | TRBD2 | TRBV7-6 | CASSFFWPSGPWGQYF | TGTGCCAGCAGCTTTTTCTGGCCTAGCGGGCCGTGGGGCCAGTACTTC
TRBJ2-1 | many | TRBD2 | TRBV2 | CASRPGLAEYNEQFF | TGTGCCAGCAGGCCGGGACTAGCGGAATACAATGAGCAGTTCTTC
TRBJ1-2 | . | . | TRBV7-9 | CASSLPGGDGYTF | TGTGCCAGCAGCTTGCCCGGCGGGGACGGCTACACCTTC
TRBJ2-1 | many | TRBD2 | TRBV19 | CATASGSSYNEQFF | TGTGCCACCGCAAGCGGGAGCTCCTACAATGAGCAGTTCTTC
TRBJ2-7 | many | TRBD1 | TRBV20-1 | CSARGQHYEQYF | TGCAGTGCTAGGGGACAGCACTACGAGCAGTACTTC
TRBJ1-4 | many | TRBD1 | TRBV5-1 | CASSLEGQFGEKLFF | TGCGCCAGCAGCTTGGAGGGACAGTTCGGTGAAAAACTGTTTTTT
TRBJ1-4 | . | . | TRBV20-1 | CSARHRTDTNEKLFF | TGCAGTGCTAGACACCGGACAGATACTAATGAAAAACTGTTTTTT
TRBJ2-3 | many | . | TRBV18 | CASSPYKGSGDTQYF | TGTGCCAGCTCACCGTACAAGGGCAGTGGGGATACGCAGTATTTT
TRBJ1-5 | many | . | TRBV28 | CASRSGQFNQPQHF | TGTGCCAGCAGATCAGGACAGTTCAATCAGCCCCAGCATTTT
TRBJ1-1 | many | . | TRBV9 | CASSVGASPGDTEAFF | TGTGCCAGCAGCGTAGGGGCCAGCCCAGGAGACACTGAAGCTTTCTTT
TRBJ1-2 | many | TRBD1 | TRBV5-1 | CASSWTSTGGGYGYTF | TGCGCCAGCAGCTGGACATCAACAGGGGGGGGCTATGGCTACACCTTC
TRBJ2-1 | few | . | TRBV29-1 | CSAQGGATYNEQFF | TGCAGCGCCCAGGGGGGGGCCACCTACAATGAGCAGTTCTTC
TRBJ2-7 | many | . | TRBV20-1 | CSASAILESSYEQYF | TGCAGTGCTAGCGCAATACTCGAGAGCTCCTACGAGCAGTACTTC